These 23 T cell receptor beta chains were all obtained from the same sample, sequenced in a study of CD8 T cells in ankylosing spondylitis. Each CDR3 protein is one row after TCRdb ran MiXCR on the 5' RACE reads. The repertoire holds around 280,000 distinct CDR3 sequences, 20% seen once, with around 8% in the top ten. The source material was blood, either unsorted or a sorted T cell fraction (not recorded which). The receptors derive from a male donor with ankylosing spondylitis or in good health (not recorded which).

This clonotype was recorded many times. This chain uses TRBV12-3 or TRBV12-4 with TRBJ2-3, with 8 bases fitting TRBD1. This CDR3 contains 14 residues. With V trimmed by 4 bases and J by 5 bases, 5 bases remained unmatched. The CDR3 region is CASSSWGQEDTQYF. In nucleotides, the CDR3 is TGTGCCAGCAGTTCTTGGGGACAGGAAGATACGCAGTATTTT.

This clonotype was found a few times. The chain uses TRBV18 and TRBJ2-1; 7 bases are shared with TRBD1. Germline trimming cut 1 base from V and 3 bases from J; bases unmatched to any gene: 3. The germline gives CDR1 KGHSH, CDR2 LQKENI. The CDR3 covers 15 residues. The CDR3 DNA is TGTGCCAGCTCACCACGAGGGGGCGGCTACAATGAGCAGTTCTTC. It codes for CASSPRGGGYNEQFF.

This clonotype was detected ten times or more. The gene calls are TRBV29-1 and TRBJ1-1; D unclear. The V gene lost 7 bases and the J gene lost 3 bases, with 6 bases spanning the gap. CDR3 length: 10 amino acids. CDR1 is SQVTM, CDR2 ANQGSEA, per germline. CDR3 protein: CSARDTEAFF. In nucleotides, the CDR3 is TGCAGCGCGAGGGACACTGAAGCTTTCTTT. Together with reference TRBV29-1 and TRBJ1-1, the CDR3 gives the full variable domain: SAVISQKPSRDICQRGTSLTIQCQVDSQVTMMFWYRQQPGQSLTLIATANQGSEATYESGFVIDKFPISRPNLTFSTLTVSNMSPEDSSIYLCSARDTEAFFGQGTRLTVV.

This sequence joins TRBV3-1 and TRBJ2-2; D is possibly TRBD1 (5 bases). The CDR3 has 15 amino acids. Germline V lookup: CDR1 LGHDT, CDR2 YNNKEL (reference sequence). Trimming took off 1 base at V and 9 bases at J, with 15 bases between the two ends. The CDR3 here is CASSQASRGVRELFF. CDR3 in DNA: TGTGCCAGCAGCCAAGCAAGTAGGGGTGTCCGGGAGCTGTTTTTT.

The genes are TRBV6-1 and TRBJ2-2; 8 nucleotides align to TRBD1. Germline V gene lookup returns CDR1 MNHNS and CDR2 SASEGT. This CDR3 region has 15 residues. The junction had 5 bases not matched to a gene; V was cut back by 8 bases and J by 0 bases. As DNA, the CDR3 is TGTGCCAGCCGACAGGGGTCCGCGAACACCGGGGAGCTGTTTTTT. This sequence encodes CASRQGSANTGELFF.

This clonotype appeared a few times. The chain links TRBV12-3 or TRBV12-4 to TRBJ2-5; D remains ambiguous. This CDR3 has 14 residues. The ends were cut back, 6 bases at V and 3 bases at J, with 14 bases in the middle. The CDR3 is CASSYPQREETQYF. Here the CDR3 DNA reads TGTGCCAGCAGCTACCCACAGCGAGAAGAGACCCAGTACTTC.

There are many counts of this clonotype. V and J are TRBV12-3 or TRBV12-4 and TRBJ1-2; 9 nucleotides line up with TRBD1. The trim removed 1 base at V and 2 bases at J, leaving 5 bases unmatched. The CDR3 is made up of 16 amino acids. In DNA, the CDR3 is TGTGCCAGCAGTTTAGGGGGGACAGGGCAAAACTATGGCTACACCTTC. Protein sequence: CASSLGGTGQNYGYTF.

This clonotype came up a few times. This CDR3 reads CASSLTGVAEQYV. Here the CDR3 DNA reads TGTGCCAGCAGTCTCACAGGGGTCGCCGAGCAGTACGTC. The chain links TRBV12-3 or TRBV12-4 to TRBJ2-7; 7 bases are a match to TRBD1. The V segment lost 5 bases and the J segment 6 bases; nucleotides outside the gene matches: 7. This CDR3 comprises 13 residues.

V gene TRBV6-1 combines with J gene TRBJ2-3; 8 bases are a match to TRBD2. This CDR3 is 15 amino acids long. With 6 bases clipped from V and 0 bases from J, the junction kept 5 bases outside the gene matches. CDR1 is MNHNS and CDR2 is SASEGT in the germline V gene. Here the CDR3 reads CASRVSGTSTDTQYF. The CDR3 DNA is TGTGCCAGCAGGGTTAGCGGGACCAGCACAGATACGCAGTATTTT.

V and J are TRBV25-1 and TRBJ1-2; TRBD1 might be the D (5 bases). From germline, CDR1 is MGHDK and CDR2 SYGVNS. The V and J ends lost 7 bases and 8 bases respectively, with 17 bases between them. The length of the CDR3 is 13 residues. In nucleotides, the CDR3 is TGTGCCAGCAAAGCGGACGGGGCCGGCGGCTACACCTTC. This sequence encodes CASKADGAGGYTF.

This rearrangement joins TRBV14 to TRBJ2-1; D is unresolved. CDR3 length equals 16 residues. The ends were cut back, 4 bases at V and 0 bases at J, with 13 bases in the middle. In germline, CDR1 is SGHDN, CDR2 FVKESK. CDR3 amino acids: CASSPSGLPSYNEQFF. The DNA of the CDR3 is TGTGCCAGCAGCCCGTCCGGCCTTCCCTCCTACAATGAGCAGTTCTTC.

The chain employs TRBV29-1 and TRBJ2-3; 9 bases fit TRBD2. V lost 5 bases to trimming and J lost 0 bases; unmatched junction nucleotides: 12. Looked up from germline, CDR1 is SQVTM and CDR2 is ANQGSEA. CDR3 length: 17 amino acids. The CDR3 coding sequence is TGCAGCGTTTCTAGGGCTAGCGGGGAGACTAGCACAGATACGCAGTATTTT. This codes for CSVSRASGETSTDTQYF.

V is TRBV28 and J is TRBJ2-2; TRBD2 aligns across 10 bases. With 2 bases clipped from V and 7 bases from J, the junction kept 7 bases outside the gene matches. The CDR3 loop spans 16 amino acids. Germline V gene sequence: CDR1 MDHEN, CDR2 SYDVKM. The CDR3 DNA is TGTGCCAGCAGTTTAGTTCCTAGCGGGAGAGGCGGGGAGCTGTTTTTT. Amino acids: CASSLVPSGRGGELFF.

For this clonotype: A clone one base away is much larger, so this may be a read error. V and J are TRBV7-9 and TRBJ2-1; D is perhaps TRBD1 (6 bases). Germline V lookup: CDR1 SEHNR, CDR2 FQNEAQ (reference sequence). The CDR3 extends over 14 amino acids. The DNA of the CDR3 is TGTGCCGGCAGTTCGGACAGATCGTACAATGAGCAGTTCTTC. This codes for CAGSSDRSYNEQFF.

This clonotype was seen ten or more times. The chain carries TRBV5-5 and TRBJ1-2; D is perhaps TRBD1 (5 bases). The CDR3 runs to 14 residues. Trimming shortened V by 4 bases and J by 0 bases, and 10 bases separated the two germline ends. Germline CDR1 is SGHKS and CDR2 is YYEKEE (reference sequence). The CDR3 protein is CASSVQEANYGYTF. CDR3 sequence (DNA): TGTGCCAGCAGCGTACAGGAAGCTAACTATGGCTACACCTTC.

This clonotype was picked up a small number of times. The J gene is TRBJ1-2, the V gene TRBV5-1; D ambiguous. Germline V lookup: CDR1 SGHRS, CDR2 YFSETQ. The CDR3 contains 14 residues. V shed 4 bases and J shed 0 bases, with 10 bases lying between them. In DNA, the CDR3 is TGCGCCAGCAGCGAAAACACCGCTAACTATGGCTACACCTTC. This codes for CASSENTANYGYTF.

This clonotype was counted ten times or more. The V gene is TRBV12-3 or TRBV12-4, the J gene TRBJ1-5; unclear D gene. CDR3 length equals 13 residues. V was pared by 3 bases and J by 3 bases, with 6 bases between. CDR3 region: CASSLVLNQPQHF. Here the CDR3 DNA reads TGTGCCAGCAGTTTGGTCCTCAATCAGCCCCAGCATTTT.

CDR3 DNA sequence: TGTGCCAGCAGCGCCGAACAGAACTATGGCTACACCTTC. The encoded protein is CASSAEQNYGYTF. V usage is TRBV5-4 and J usage is TRBJ1-2; no clear D gene. Germline assignment: CDR1 SGHNT and CDR2 YYREEE (reference sequence). The CDR3 sequence is 13 residues long. Trimming took off 4 bases at V and 2 bases at J, with 9 bases between the two ends. Complete variable domain (other parts from reference TRBV5-4 and TRBJ1-2): ETGVTQSPTHLIKTRGQQVTLRCSSQSGHNTVSWYQQALGQGPQFIFQYYREEENGRGNFPPRFSGLQFPNYSSELNVNALELDDSALYLCASSAEQNYGYTFGSGTRLTVV.

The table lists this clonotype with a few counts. The CDR3 nucleotides read TGCGCCAGCAGCTCTGACACCGGGGAGCTGTTTTTT. Its translation: CASSSDTGELFF. The chain employs TRBV5-1 and TRBJ2-2; no clear D gene. V lost 3 bases and J 3 bases, leaving 3 bases between the germline ends. CDR3 size: 12 residues. Germline V gene lookup returns CDR1 SGHRS and CDR2 YFSETQ.

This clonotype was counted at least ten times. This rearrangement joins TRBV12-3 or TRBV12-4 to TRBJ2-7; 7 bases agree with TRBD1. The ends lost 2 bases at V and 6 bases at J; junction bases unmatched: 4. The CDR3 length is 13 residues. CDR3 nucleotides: TGTGCCAGCAGTTTATGGGCAGGGGGCGAGCAGTACGTC. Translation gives CASSLWAGGEQYV.

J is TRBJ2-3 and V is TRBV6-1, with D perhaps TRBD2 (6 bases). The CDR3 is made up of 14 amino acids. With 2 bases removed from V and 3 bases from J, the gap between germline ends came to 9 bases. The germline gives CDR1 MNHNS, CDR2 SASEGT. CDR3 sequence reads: CASSELGGTDTQYF. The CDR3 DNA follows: TGTGCCAGCAGTGAATTGGGGGGAACAGATACGCAGTATTTT.

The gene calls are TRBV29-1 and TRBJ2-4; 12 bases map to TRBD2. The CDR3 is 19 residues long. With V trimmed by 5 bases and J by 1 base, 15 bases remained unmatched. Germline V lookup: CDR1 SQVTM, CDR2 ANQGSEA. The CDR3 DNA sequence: TGCAGCGTTTTGACAGGGGGGAACGGACTAGCGGGGGCCAAAAACATTCAGTACTTC. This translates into CSVLTGGNGLAGAKNIQYF.

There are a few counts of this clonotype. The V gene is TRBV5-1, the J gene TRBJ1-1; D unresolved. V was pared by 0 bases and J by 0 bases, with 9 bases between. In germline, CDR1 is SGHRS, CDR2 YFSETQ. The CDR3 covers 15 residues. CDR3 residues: CASSLGGALNTEAFF. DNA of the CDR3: TGCGCCAGCAGCTTGGGGGGAGCGTTGAACACTGAAGCTTTCTTT. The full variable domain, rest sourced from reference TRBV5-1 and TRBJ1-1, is KAGVTQTPRYLIKTRGQQVTLSCSPISGHRSVSWYQQTPGQGLQFLFEYFSETQRNKGNFPGRFSGRQFSNSRSEMNVSTLELGDSALYLCASSLGGALNTEAFFGQGTRLTVV.